This T cell receptor beta chain was recorded in a study of blood T cell repertoires in COVID-19. Study overall: Sources were T cells, B-cell-depleted T cells, or PBMCs; the material itself was cDNA or gDNA.

Per the germline V gene, CDR1 is LGHNA and CDR2 is YSLEER. CDR3 length: 16 residues. Trimming cost V 3 bases and J 0 bases, with 12 bases left between them. As handled by the study authors: Reference gene primer amplification in the assay estimated nucleated cell counts. This table comes from immunoSEQ multiplex PCR, and its TCRdb copy is limited to in-frame clones, with some not included. V and J calls and clone size come straight from that table; D and trimming were deduced from the DNA. Counted here are about 260,000 clones, approximately 86% occurring once; the ten biggest clones make up 1.5% to 2%. In its sample, this clone was seen a few times.

The sequenced material came from peripheral blood. V usage is TRBV4-3 and J usage is TRBJ1-3; D is unresolved. The TCR sequence derives from a man aged 30-40 years with active or convalescent COVID-19. CDR3 in amino acids: CASSQTAGSSGNTIYF. The DNA of the CDR3 is TGCGCCAGCAGCCAGACCGCGGGCAGCTCTGGAAACACCATATATTTT.